One and the same sample provided the 23 T cell receptor beta chains below, sequenced in a study of cytomegalovirus exposure and HLA in healthy donors. Primers for the PCR totalled 60 Vbeta and 13 Jbeta. Some clones are missing from TCRdb's copy, which holds only in-frame ones; the method was immunoSEQ multiplex PCR. The data contain under 200,000 clones, 10% to 15% of them singletons. Sequences were obtained from PBMCs. These receptors were collected from a man aged 45-65 years in good health and CMV-seropositive.

This clone was counted a few times. The gene calls are TRBV7-2 and TRBJ2-5; 7 bases line up with TRBD2. Trimming removed 5 bases from V and 5 bases from J; junction bases left unmatched: 8. Per germline, CDR1 SGHTA and CDR2 FQGNSA. This CDR3 has 14 residues. CDR3 bases: TGTGCCAGCAGCGGATCGGGGGGAAAGGAGACCCAGTACTTC. Translating gives CASSGSGGKETQYF.

This clone has just a few counts. The chain carries TRBV21-1 and TRBJ1-4; TRBD1 is taken as the D call from the table, unchecked against the DNA. TRBV21-1 is a pseudogene segment. The CDR3 covers 12 residues. CDR3 coding DNA: TGTGCCAGCAGCGCCCGGACAGGGAAACTGTTTTTT. It encodes CASSARTGKLFF.

The V call is TRBV10-2, the J call TRBJ1-5; TRBD1 matches at 7 bases. V shed 8 bases, J shed 7 bases, and the junction held 5 bases outside the gene matches. Per the germline V gene, CDR1 is WSHSY and CDR2 is SAAADI. CDR3 size: 12 residues. The CDR3 loop reads CASSTGVQPQHF. As DNA, the CDR3 is TGCGCCAGCTCCACAGGGGTACAGCCCCAGCATTTT.

This clone was seen a handful of times. The gene calls are TRBV7-9 and TRBJ1-1; 8 bases agree with TRBD1. Germline V gene data show CDR1 as SEHNR and CDR2 as FQNEAQ (reference sequence). The CDR3 covers 14 residues. With V trimmed by 5 bases and J by 6 bases, 8 bases remained unmatched. CDR3 in amino acids: CASSRGQGFAEAFF. The CDR3 region has the DNA TGTGCCAGCAGCCGCGGACAGGGTTTCGCTGAAGCTTTCTTT.

The rearrangement joins TRBV9 to TRBJ1-2, with D maybe TRBD1 (6 bases). Germline V gene data show CDR1 as SGDLS and CDR2 as YYNGEE. This CDR3 comprises 15 residues. The germline V and J ends were trimmed by 0 bases and 3 bases, with 12 bases remaining between them. The CDR3 reads CASSVATGQYYGYTF. The CDR3 DNA follows: TGTGCCAGCAGCGTAGCTACAGGACAGTACTATGGCTACACCTTC.

The chain joins TRBV18 to TRBJ1-5; possibly TRBD1 for D (5 bases). Germline values: CDR1 KGHSH, CDR2 LQKENI. The CDR3 runs 13 residues. V gave up 6 bases and J gave up 5 bases, with 11 bases separating them. CDR3 amino acids: CASSQGGDQPQHF. CDR3 sequence (DNA): TGTGCCAGCTCGCAGGGAGGCGATCAGCCCCAGCATTTT.

This clone was detected only a few times. V gene TRBV21-1 combines with J gene TRBJ1-2; TRBD1, the table's D call, was not compared with the DNA. TRBV21-1 is an annotated pseudogene. This CDR3 is 13 amino acids long. The CDR3 nucleotides read TGTGCCAGGGACAGGGAGGGAAATTATGGCTACACCTTC. Translation gives CARDREGNYGYTF.

This clone has only a few counts. This chain links TRBV4-3 with TRBJ2-2; D not resolved. The V end lost 0 bases, the J end lost 7 bases, and 12 bases lay between the germline ends. The length of the CDR3 is 15 residues. Germline assignment: CDR1 LGHNA and CDR2 YSLEER. In DNA, the CDR3 is TGCGCCAGCAGCCAAGACCCCATTGCAGGCGGGGAGCTGTTTTTT. Its protein is CASSQDPIAGGELFF.

This sequence joins TRBV28 and TRBJ1-2; 7 positions agree with TRBD1. CDR1 and CDR2 from the germline V gene are MDHEN and SYDVKM. The CDR3 sequence is 12 residues long. The V segment lost 4 bases and the J segment 4 bases; nucleotides outside the gene matches: 0. CDR3 nucleotides: TGTGCCAGCAGTTGGACAGGCTATGGCTACACCTTC. Amino acid sequence: CASSWTGYGYTF.

The chain uses TRBV18 and TRBJ1-5, with D hard to call. The CDR3 loop spans 16 amino acids. CDR1 and CDR2 (germline): KGHSH, LQKENI. V was pared by 3 bases and J by 4 bases, with 16 bases between. The CDR3 region is CASSPLPGIGNQPQHF. The CDR3 DNA reads as TGTGCCAGCTCACCCCTCCCGGGGATAGGAAATCAGCCCCAGCATTTT.

The rearrangement uses TRBV5-1 and TRBJ1-2; unclear D gene. Per the germline V gene, CDR1 is SGHRS and CDR2 is YFSETQ. V dropped 0 bases and J dropped 5 bases, with 11 bases sitting between them. The CDR3 is 14 amino acids. The CDR3 region has the DNA TGCGCCAGCAGCTTGGACACTGCCAGGTATGGCTACACCTTC. The encoded protein is CASSLDTARYGYTF. Together with reference TRBV5-1 and TRBJ1-2, the CDR3 gives the full variable domain: KAGVTQTPRYLIKTRGQQVTLSCSPISGHRSVSWYQQTPGQGLQFLFEYFSETQRNKGNFPGRFSGRQFSNSRSEMNVSTLELGDSALYLCASSLDTARYGYTFGSGTRLTVV.

This clone turned up a few times. The chain is built from TRBV10-3 and TRBJ2-7; no firm D call. The CDR3 runs to 11 residues. The germline V gene encodes CDR1 ENHRY and CDR2 SYGVKD. V shed 10 bases and J shed 3 bases, with 10 bases lying between them. CDR3 coding DNA: TGTGCCACCTCGGTAAACTACGAGCAGTACTTC. It yields the protein CATSVNYEQYF.

V is TRBV28 and J is TRBJ2-4; 7 bases map to TRBD1. Losses at the gene ends were 4 bases for V and 15 bases for J; bases not matched to a gene: 12. There are 13 residues in the CDR3. The germline CDR1 and CDR2 sequences are MDHEN and SYDVKM. The CDR3 region is CASSSHTPGQPYF. The CDR3 coding sequence is TGTGCCAGCAGTTCGCACACTCCGGGACAGCCGTACTTC. Full variable domain (outside the CDR3, taken from reference TRBV28 and TRBJ2-4): DVKVTQSSRYLVKRTGEKVFLECVQDMDHENMFWYRQDPGLGLRLIYFSYDVKMKEKGDIPEGYSVSREKKERFSLILESASTNQTSMYLCASSSHTPGQPYFGAGTRLSVL.

A few counts support this clone. The gene calls are TRBV5-6 and TRBJ1-1; D gene uncertain. Trimming pared 2 bases from V and 4 bases from J, leaving 9 bases between. CDR1 SGHDT and CDR2 YYEEEE come from the germline V gene. This CDR3 has 13 residues. CDR3 region: CASSFGVATEAFF. CDR3 in DNA: TGTGCCAGCAGCTTCGGGGTTGCCACTGAAGCTTTCTTT.

This clone was seen only a few times. The chain couples TRBV5-1 to TRBJ1-6, with 7 bases identical to TRBD1. The CDR3 sequence is 13 residues long. V was clipped by 1 base and J by 10 bases; unmatched bases: 2. Germline CDR1 and CDR2: SGHRS and YFSETQ. The DNA for the CDR3 is TGCGCCAGCAGCTTGAACAGGGGATCACCCCTCCACTTT. Translated: CASSLNRGSPLHF.

The chain joins TRBV9 to TRBJ1-1; TRBD1 is a possible D gene (5 bases). Looked up from germline, CDR1 is SGDLS and CDR2 is YYNGEE. The CDR3 extends over 16 amino acids. Trimming cost V 3 bases and J 6 bases, with 21 bases left between them. The CDR3 here is CASSALAEGRRSEAFF. In nucleotides, the CDR3 is TGTGCCAGCAGCGCCCTAGCGGAGGGGCGTCGGTCTGAAGCTTTCTTT.

This clone appeared a few times. The chain has TRBV23-1 and TRBJ2-5, with TRBD2 matching 9 bases. TRBV23-1 is known as an ORF, though its function is uncertain. V gave up 0 bases and J gave up 4 bases; unmatched junction bases: 9. This CDR3 contains 17 residues. CDR3 protein: CASSQSKLAGYAETQYF. CDR3 bases: TGCGCCAGCAGTCAATCGAAGCTAGCGGGATACGCAGAGACCCAGTACTTC.

This clone was recorded a few times. The chain couples TRBV30 to TRBJ2-3; D may be TRBD1 (5 bases). V shed 0 bases and J shed 8 bases, with 6 bases lying between them. CDR1 GTSNPN and CDR2 SVGIG come from the germline V gene (reference sequence). The CDR3 extends over 11 amino acids. The CDR3: CAWSVGATQYF. CDR3 bases: TGTGCCTGGAGTGTAGGGGCTACGCAGTATTTT.

The chain uses TRBV7-2 and TRBJ1-2; 7 nucleotides agree with TRBD1. Germline V gives CDR1 SGHTA, CDR2 FQGNSA. J was trimmed by 7 bases and V by 1 base; bases with no gene match: 9. The CDR3 covers 15 residues. The CDR3 spells CASSLEGAGSRGYTF. The CDR3 region has the DNA TGTGCCAGCAGCTTAGAGGGGGCAGGGAGTCGTGGCTACACCTTC.

This clone was picked up a small number of times. The V and J genes are TRBV7-2 and TRBJ1-2, with 10 positions matching TRBD1. The CDR3 covers 16 residues. With V trimmed by 6 bases and J by 6 bases, 13 bases remained unmatched. The V gene's germline CDR1 is SGHTA and CDR2 FQGNSA. The CDR3 DNA reads as TGTGCCAGCAGTTTCGGACAGGGGGTACCGAGGGATGGCTACACCTTC. This sequence encodes CASSFGQGVPRDGYTF. Using reference TRBV7-2 and TRBJ1-2 for the parts outside the CDR3, the full variable domain is GAGVSQSPSNKVTEKGKDVELRCDPISGHTALYWYRQSLGQGLEFLIYFQGNSAPDKSGLPSDRFSAERTGGSVSTLTIQRTQQEDSAVYLCASSFGQGVPRDGYTFGSGTRLTVV.

CDR3 bases: TGTGCCAGCAGCTTAGGAAACGGCCAAGAGACCCAGTACTTC. It encodes CASSLGNGQETQYF. The chain couples TRBV7-2 to TRBJ2-5; D gene ambiguous. CDR1 is SGHTA and CDR2 is FQGNSA in the germline V gene. The length of the CDR3 is 14 residues. With 1 base removed from V and 1 base from J, the gap between germline ends came to 7 bases.

This clone has a handful of counts. This sequence joins TRBV5-1 and TRBJ1-2, with TRBD1 matching 9 bases. V lost 4 bases to trimming and J lost 4 bases; unmatched junction nucleotides: 5. The CDR3 spans 14 residues. CDR1 SGHRS and CDR2 YFSETQ come from the germline V gene. The DNA of the CDR3 is TGCGCCAGCAGCCCGGACAGGGGAGCCTATGGCTACACCTTC. This encodes CASSPDRGAYGYTF.

The chain recombines TRBV11-2 with TRBJ1-4; D call uncertain. Germline loops: CDR1 SGHAT, CDR2 FQNNGV. The CDR3 is 15 residues long. V lost 4 bases and J lost 7, with 16 bases in between. CDR3 amino acids: CASSSDGFSGEKLFF. The DNA for the CDR3 is TGTGCCAGCAGCTCCGACGGGTTTTCCGGTGAAAAACTGTTTTTT.